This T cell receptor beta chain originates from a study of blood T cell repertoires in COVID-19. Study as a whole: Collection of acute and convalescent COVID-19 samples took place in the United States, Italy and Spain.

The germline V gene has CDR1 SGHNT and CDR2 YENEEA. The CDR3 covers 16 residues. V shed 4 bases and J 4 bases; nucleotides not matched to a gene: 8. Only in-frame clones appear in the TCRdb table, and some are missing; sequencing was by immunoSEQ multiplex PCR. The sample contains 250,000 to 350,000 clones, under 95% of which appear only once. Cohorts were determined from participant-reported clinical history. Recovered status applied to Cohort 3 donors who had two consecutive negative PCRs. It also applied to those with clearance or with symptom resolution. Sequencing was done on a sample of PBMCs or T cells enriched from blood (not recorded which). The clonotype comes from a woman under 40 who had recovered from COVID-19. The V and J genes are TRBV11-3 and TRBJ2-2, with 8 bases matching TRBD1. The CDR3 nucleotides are TGTGCCAGCAGCTCAAGGACAGGGTACGGCACCGGGGAGCTGTTTTTT. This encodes CASSSRTGYGTGELFF.